A selection of T cell receptor beta chains follows, all from one sample in a study of STAT5B mutations in CD4+ large granular lymphocyte leukemia. Data came from immunoSEQ multiplex PCR; TCRdb stores just in-frame clones and leaves some out. The sample contains tens of thousands of clones, nearly 90% of which appear only once. Sequencing input: CD4+ T cells from blood buffy coats. The source is a human donor in good health. Each CDR3 is given with its conserved first and last residue. The D gene is left open where the match is weak. Size values are once, few and many counts, or a class for expanded clones, and some rows have none.

abundance	d_gene	j_gene	v_gene	len	CDR3aa	CDR3nt
-	TRBD2	TRBJ2-7	TRBV7-2	16	CASSSPLAGARNEQYF	TGTGCCAGCAGCTCCCCCCTAGCGGGAGCCCGGAATGAGCAGTACTTC
-	-	TRBJ2-5	TRBV11-2	15	CASSLPSQPQETQYF	TGTGCCAGCAGCTTACCCAGCCAACCCCAAGAGACCCAGTACTTC
-	-	TRBJ2-2	TRBV2	17	CASSEEGGRGIGGELFF	TGTGCCAGCAGTGAGGAGGGCGGCAGGGGAATCGGCGGGGAGCTGTTTTTT
once	TRBD2	TRBJ2-1	TRBV11-3	15	CASSLGLAGVDEQFF	TGTGCCAGCAGCCTCGGACTAGCGGGAGTTGATGAGCAGTTCTTC
-	-	TRBJ1-6	TRBV5-6	14	CASSLEQGYSPLHF	TGTGCCAGCAGCTTGGAACAGGGTTATTCACCCCTCCACTTT
-	TRBD2	TRBJ2-4	TRBV10-3	15	CAISGSSGPQDIQYF	TGTGCCATCAGTGGGAGTAGCGGGCCGCAGGACATTCAGTACTTC
-	TRBD2	TRBJ2-7	TRBV7-8	17	CASSRLLVAGGSYEQYF	TGTGCCAGCAGCCGCCTCTTGGTTGCGGGAGGATCCTACGAGCAGTACTTC
-	-	TRBJ1-1	TRBV7-9	13	CASSPPDGTEAFF	TGTGCCAGCAGCCCCCCGGACGGGACTGAAGCTTTCTTT
-	-	TRBJ2-3	TRBV5-4	12	CASSLPADTQYF	TGTGCCAGCAGCTTGCCGGCAGATACGCAGTATTTT
-	TRBD2	TRBJ2-1	TRBV11-1	15	CASSSGLAGYNEQFF	TGTGCCAGCAGCTCGGGACTAGCGGGATACAATGAGCAGTTCTTC
-	TRBD2	TRBJ2-7	TRBV7-6	15	CASSLDSSGSYEQYF	TGTGCCAGCAGCTTAGATTCTAGCGGGAGTTACGAGCAGTACTTC
-	-	TRBJ1-2	TRBV10-2	12	CASTDRHYGYTF	TGCGCCAGCACAGACAGACACTATGGCTACACCTTC
-	TRBD2	TRBJ2-3	TRBV19	16	CASSSRTSGSVGTQYF	TGTGCCAGTAGTTCCAGGACTAGCGGGAGTGTGGGTACGCAGTATTTT
-	TRBD2	TRBJ2-1	TRBV4-1	16	CASSQVELAGANEQFF	TGCGCCAGCAGCCAAGTCGAACTAGCGGGAGCCAATGAGCAGTTCTTC
-	-	TRBJ1-1	TRBV19	17	CASSIVRGAFMNTEAFF	TGTGCCAGTAGTATAGTCAGGGGCGCCTTCATGAACACTGAAGCTTTCTTT
-	TRBD2	TRBJ2-7	TRBV11-1	15	CASSPVIAGSYEQYF	TGTGCCAGCAGTCCTGTGATAGCGGGCTCCTACGAGCAGTACTTC
-	-	TRBJ1-5	TRBV27	13	CASSFKDNQPQHF	TGTGCCAGCAGTTTCAAGGACAATCAGCCCCAGCATTTT
-	TRBD2	TRBJ2-1	TRBV7-2	15	CASSLGLASYNEQFF	TGTGCCAGCAGCTTGGGACTAGCGAGCTACAATGAGCAGTTCTTC
-	TRBD2	TRBJ2-1	TRBV19	16	CASSDLAGGSYNEQFF	TGTGCCAGTAGTGATCTAGCGGGAGGATCCTACAATGAGCAGTTCTTC
-	-	TRBJ1-2	TRBV4-1	16	CASSQESSGTNYGYTF	TGCGCCAGCAGCCAAGAATCGTCAGGCACTAACTATGGCTACACCTTC
-	-	TRBJ2-1	TRBV5-6	14	CASNRPRRTNEQFF	TGTGCCTCGAATAGGCCGAGGAGGACCAATGAGCAGTTCTTC
once	-	TRBJ2-1	TRBV9	14	CASSVDSLPREQFF	TGTGCCAGCAGCGTAGATTCTCTTCCCCGTGAGCAGTTCTTC
-	-	TRBJ1-3	TRBV21-1	16	CASSKSGQGAGNTIYF	TGTGCCAGCAGCAAAAGCGGACAGGGGGCTGGAAACACCATATATTTT
-	-	TRBJ1-5	TRBV7-9	13	CASSLGGSQPQHF	TGTGCCAGCAGCTTAGGAGGGAGTCAGCCCCAGCATTTT
-	TRBD2	TRBJ2-3	TRBV11-3	18	CASSLYGGGREFTYTQYF	TGTGCCAGCAGCTTGTACGGGGGCGGGAGGGAATTCACATATACGCAGTATTTT
once	-	TRBJ1-2	TRBV7-2	14	CASSPNRVGYGYTF	TGTGCCAGCAGCCCCAACAGGGTAGGCTATGGCTACACCTTC